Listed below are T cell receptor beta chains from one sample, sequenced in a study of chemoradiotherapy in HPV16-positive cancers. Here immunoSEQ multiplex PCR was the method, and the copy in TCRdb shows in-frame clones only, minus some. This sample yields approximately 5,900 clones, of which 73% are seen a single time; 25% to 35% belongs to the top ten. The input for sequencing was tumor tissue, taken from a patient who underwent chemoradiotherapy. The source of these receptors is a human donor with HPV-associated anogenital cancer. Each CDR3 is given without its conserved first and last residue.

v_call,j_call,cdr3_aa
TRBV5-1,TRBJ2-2,ASSPDRANTGELF
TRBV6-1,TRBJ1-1,ASTVRSMNTEAF
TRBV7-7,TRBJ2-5,ASSSANGRQETQY
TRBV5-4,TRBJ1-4,ASSSDGLFNEKLF
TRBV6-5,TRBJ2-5,ASSYSPLSQETQY
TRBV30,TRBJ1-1,AWRRGQNTEAF
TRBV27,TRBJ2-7,ASRTSGSTSSYEQY
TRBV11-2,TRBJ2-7,ASSLDGPYEQY
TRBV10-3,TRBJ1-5,AISESSQAQPQH
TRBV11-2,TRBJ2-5,ASSGGGISTGRETQY
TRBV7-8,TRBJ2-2,ASSNRDWSTGELF
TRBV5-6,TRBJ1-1,ASSLLSEAF
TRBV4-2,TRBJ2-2,ASNVYGAGELF
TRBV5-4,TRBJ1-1,ASSLGIQGLNTEAF
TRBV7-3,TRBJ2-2,ASSPRTSGRNPNTGELF
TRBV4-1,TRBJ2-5,ASSQGDRGRETQY
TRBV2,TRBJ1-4,ASRSREGSEKLF
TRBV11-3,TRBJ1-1,ASSPTTEAF
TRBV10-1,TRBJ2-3,ASSRGQGADTQY
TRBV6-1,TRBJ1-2,ASSGGQLYGYT
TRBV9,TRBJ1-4,ASSVVWDTRQVLLTNEKLF
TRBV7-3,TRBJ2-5,ASSLLGQGGETQY
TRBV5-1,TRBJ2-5,ASSLADTLPETQY
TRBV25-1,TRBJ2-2,ASASLDTYPTGELF
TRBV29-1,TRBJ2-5,SVEGGTGEDQETQY
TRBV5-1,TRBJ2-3,ASSLESGGPTDTQY
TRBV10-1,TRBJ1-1,ASSPGQGATEAF
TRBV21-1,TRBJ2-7,ASREQSRDRSVHEQY
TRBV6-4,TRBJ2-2,ASSELARTGELF